A selection of T cell receptor beta chains follows, all from one sample in a study of vaccination and CD4 T cells after COVID-19. TCRdb passed the PCR reads through MiXCR, listing each CDR3 protein once. The sample contains approximately 11,000 distinct CDR3 sequences, 50% to 60% of which appear only once. Their target antigens are unknown. The sequenced material came from CD4+ T cells from blood, cultured in vitro. Source of these receptors: a human donor who had recovered from COVID-19. Both conserved end residues are part of each CDR3. D genes are given only for firm matches. The size entry is marked missing in some rows and otherwise reads once, few, many or a size class.

TRBD2,TRBV6-2/TRBV6-3,TRBJ2-1,-,TGTGCCAGCAGTTACTCGAGGACTAGCGGGATCCATGAGCAGTTCTTC,CASSYSRTSGIHEQFF
TRBD2,TRBV5-4,TRBJ2-3,-,TGTGCCAGCAGCCTTGGACTAGCCCAAGCCGCGCAGTATTTT,CASSLGLAQAAQYF
TRBD1,TRBV6-1,TRBJ1-5,few,TGTGCCAGCAGCTTGACAGGGCATCAGCCCCAGCATTTT,CASSLTGHQPQHF
TRBD1,TRBV18,TRBJ1-6,-,TGTGCCAGCTCACCGGTACAGGGGGAAAGCTCCTATAATTCACCCCTCCACTTT,CASSPVQGESSYNSPLHF
-,TRBV7-3,TRBJ2-7,few,TGTGCCAGCAGCTTAACCCCCGGGGGTGGATACGAGCAGTACTTC,CASSLTPGGGYEQYF
-,TRBV24-1,TRBJ2-5,few,TGTGCCACCAGTGATTTGACAGGGTACCAAGAGACCCAGTACTTC,CATSDLTGYQETQYF
-,TRBV15,TRBJ1-1,few,TGTGCCACCAGCAGAGGGGGCAGCAACACTGAAGCTTTCTTT,CATSRGGSNTEAFF
-,TRBV27,TRBJ1-2,-,TGTGCCAGCGCCATCGATAGGGACGACTATGGCTACACCTTC,CASAIDRDDYGYTF
-,TRBV5-1,TRBJ1-6,-,TGCGCCAGCAGCTTGAAGGGATCCGGATCAGATTCACCCCTCCACTTT,CASSLKGSGSDSPLHF
TRBD1,TRBV19,TRBJ2-1,-,TGTGCCAGTAGCACACTCCGGGACAGGGGGCCAGTTTACAATGAGCAGTTCTTC,CASSTLRDRGPVYNEQFF
TRBD2,TRBV27,TRBJ2-5,-,TGTGCCAGCAGTGGAGCGGGAGGGCCGGGGACCCAGTACTTC,CASSGAGGPGTQYF
-,TRBV24-1,TRBJ2-1,-,TGTGCCACCACTGGGGCAGGCCCTCGGGGCGAGCAGTTCTTC,CATTGAGPRGEQFF
-,TRBV6-2/TRBV6-3,TRBJ1-2,-,TGTGCCAGCAGTTCGTCGGGCCGCGCAACCCTCTATGGCTACACCTTC,CASSSSGRATLYGYTF
-,TRBV30,TRBJ2-5,few,TGTGCCTGGAGTAGGAGGGAAGAGACCCAGTACTTC,CAWSRREETQYF
TRBD1,TRBV20-1,TRBJ1-5,-,TGCAGTGCGAGGACAGGGGGTGGTGACCAGCCCCAGCATTTT,CSARTGGGDQPQHF
TRBD1,TRBV6-1,TRBJ1-5,-,TGTGCCAGCACGAGTCACCCCGGGACAGCCTATATGCCCCAGCATTTT,CASTSHPGTAYMPQHF
-,TRBV7-6,TRBJ2-5,-,TGTGCCAGCAGCTTGAGGGGATCTGGGACCCAGTACTTC,CASSLRGSGTQYF
TRBD1,TRBV19,TRBJ2-2,-,TGTGCCAGTAGTATACGACAGGGGGCTAACACCGGGGAGCTGTTTTTT,CASSIRQGANTGELFF
TRBD2,TRBV7-2,TRBJ2-3,few,TGTGCCAGCAGCCCCGCCGGGACTAGTAGGGGCCTTACGCAGTATTTT,CASSPAGTSRGLTQYF
-,TRBV20-1,TRBJ1-2,-,TGCAGTGCTCCGAACAAATATGGCTACACCTTC,CSAPNKYGYTF
TRBD1,TRBV6-1,TRBJ2-2,large,TGTGCCAGCAACAGGGGATCGAACACCGGGGAGCTGTTTTTT,CASNRGSNTGELFF
TRBD1,TRBV10-2,TRBJ1-5,-,TGCGCCAGCAGGTCGGGACAGGGGAGCAATCAGCCCCAGCATTTT,CASRSGQGSNQPQHF
-,TRBV20-1,TRBJ1-1,-,TGCAGTGCCCGGATTTTGGGGGAGGGGAACACTGAAGCTTTCTTT,CSARILGEGNTEAFF